Listed below are T cell receptor beta chains from one sample, sequenced in a study of T cell responses to AZD1222 COVID-19 vaccine. Using immunoSEQ multiplex PCR, the repertoire was profiled, and TCRdb retains in-frame clones only, with some absent. Here the sample spans 130,000 or so clones, around 92% being singletons. The material was peripheral blood, obtained on day 0 of AZD1222 vaccination. The receptors come from an adult in good health. Each CDR3 is given with its conserved first and last residue. A D gene is named only where the DNA matches it firmly. Part of the rows lack a size; the others show once, few, many or a class for expanded clones.

J gene: TRBJ1-3; D gene: NA; clone size: NA; V gene: TRBV3-1/TRBV3-2; CDR3 protein: CASSQGFRNTIYF; CDR3 DNA: TGTGCCAGCAGCCAAGGTTTTAGAAACACCATATATTTT
J gene: TRBJ2-7; D gene: TRBD2; clone size: NA; V gene: TRBV7-8; CDR3 protein: CASSLALGTRPLEQYF; CDR3 DNA: TGTGCCAGCAGCTTAGCGCTTGGGACTAGGCCGCTGGAGCAGTACTTC
J gene: TRBJ1-3; D gene: NA; clone size: NA; V gene: TRBV27; CDR3 protein: CASSFKGSSGNTIYF; CDR3 DNA: TGTGCCAGCAGCTTTAAAGGGAGCTCTGGAAACACCATATATTTT
J gene: TRBJ2-7; D gene: TRBD1; clone size: NA; V gene: TRBV7-8; CDR3 protein: CASSSRDRGLEQYF; CDR3 DNA: TGTGCCAGCAGCTCCAGGGACAGGGGGCTCGAGCAGTACTTC
J gene: TRBJ1-1; D gene: NA; clone size: once; V gene: TRBV6-1; CDR3 protein: CASSEQRANTEAFF; CDR3 DNA: TGTGCCAGCAGTGAACAGCGGGCCAACACTGAAGCTTTCTTT
J gene: TRBJ2-5; D gene: TRBD2; clone size: NA; V gene: TRBV7-6; CDR3 protein: CASSQGLAGARETQYF; CDR3 DNA: TGTGCCAGCAGCCAAGGACTAGCGGGAGCTCGAGAGACCCAGTACTTC
J gene: TRBJ1-2; D gene: TRBD1; clone size: NA; V gene: TRBV24-1; CDR3 protein: CATSDPGQPGQGLYGYTF; CDR3 DNA: TGTGCCACCAGTGACCCGGGGCAACCGGGACAGGGGCTCTATGGCTACACCTTC
J gene: TRBJ1-5; D gene: NA; clone size: NA; V gene: TRBV27; CDR3 protein: CASSPLTGRPSNQPQHF; CDR3 DNA: TGTGCCAGCAGTCCACTGACAGGTCGGCCTAGCAATCAGCCCCAGCATTTT
J gene: TRBJ2-3; D gene: TRBD2; clone size: NA; V gene: TRBV19; CDR3 protein: CASSGTSGPTDTQYF; CDR3 DNA: TGTGCCAGTAGTGGCACTAGCGGCCCCACAGATACGCAGTATTTT
J gene: TRBJ1-6; D gene: NA; clone size: NA; V gene: TRBV20-1; CDR3 protein: CSASWSVPYPQVNSPLHF; CDR3 DNA: TGCAGTGCTAGTTGGTCCGTGCCGTACCCTCAAGTGAATTCACCCCTCCACTTT
J gene: TRBJ1-5; D gene: NA; clone size: NA; V gene: TRBV30; CDR3 protein: CAWSAKFGNQPQHF; CDR3 DNA: TGTGCCTGGAGTGCCAAGTTCGGCAATCAGCCCCAGCATTTT
J gene: TRBJ2-7; D gene: TRBD1; clone size: once; V gene: TRBV9; CDR3 protein: CASSVSGGSVQYF; CDR3 DNA: TGTGCCAGCAGCGTATCAGGGGGCTCCGTGCAGTACTTC
J gene: TRBJ1-3; D gene: NA; clone size: NA; V gene: TRBV28; CDR3 protein: CASSWGSGNTIYF; CDR3 DNA: TGTGCCAGCAGTTGGGGCTCTGGAAACACCATATATTTT
J gene: TRBJ2-6; D gene: NA; clone size: few; V gene: TRBV28; CDR3 protein: CASSSPLGANVLTF; CDR3 DNA: TGTGCCAGCAGTTCACCTCTAGGGGCCAACGTCCTGACTTTC
J gene: TRBJ2-1; D gene: TRBD2; clone size: NA; V gene: TRBV7-6; CDR3 protein: CASSIGVAGVGRNEQFF; CDR3 DNA: TGTGCCAGCAGTATAGGGGTAGCGGGAGTTGGTCGGAATGAGCAGTTCTTC
J gene: TRBJ1-4; D gene: NA; clone size: NA; V gene: TRBV6-6; CDR3 protein: CASRDTRATNEKLFF; CDR3 DNA: TGTGCCAGCAGGGACACTCGTGCAACTAATGAAAAACTGTTTTTT